A selection of T cell receptor beta chains follows, all from one sample in a study of shared clonotypes between healthy human individuals. TCRdb's table, derived via immunoSEQ multiplex PCR, lists solely in-frame clones and lacks some. The data show around 240,000 clones, approximately 65% seen once. Sequencing used memory CD4+ T cells sorted from blood. The receptor source for this set is a man aged 30-40 years in good health. Each CDR3 is given with its conserved first and last residue. The D gene is left open where the match is weak. A clone size is listed for some rows: how often the clone was seen (once, few, many), or a class if it is expanded.

>TRBJ1-1|TRBV29-1|-|TRBD1
TGCAGCGTACAAACAGGGGGCATCTCTGAAGCTTTCTTT
CSVQTGGISEAFF
>TRBJ1-5|TRBV5-8|-|TRBD1
TGTGCCAGCAGCTTGGAGACAGGGGCGAGCGTTCAGCCCCAGCATTTT
CASSLETGASVQPQHF
>TRBJ2-7|TRBV14|few|TRBD2
TGTGCCAGCAGCCAAGACGGGAGGGGATGGTACGAGCAGTACTTC
CASSQDGRGWYEQYF
>TRBJ1-1|TRBV10-3|-|TRBD1
TGTGCCATCAGTCGAACAGGGGGTACTGAAGCTTTCTTT
CAISRTGGTEAFF
>TRBJ2-1|TRBV7-7|-|-
TGTGCTAGCAGTATGGCCGCGGTAGGTTCGATCAATGAGCAGTTCTTC
CASSMAAVGSINEQFF
>TRBJ2-7|TRBV11-2|-|-
TGTGCCAGCAGCTTTGCTAGCTTTGGGCATTACGAGCAGTACTTC
CASSFASFGHYEQYF
>TRBJ2-5|TRBV2|many|-
TGTGCCAGCAGGACAGGTGTGGAGACCCAGTACTTC
CASRTGVETQYF
>TRBJ2-7|TRBV7-2|-|TRBD2
TGTGCCAGCAGCGTGCTAGCGGGAGCCGAGGCCTACGAGCAGTACTTC
CASSVLAGAEAYEQYF
>TRBJ2-2|TRBV10-3|-|-
TGTGCCATCACTGATGGGACGCGGTTCGGGCCCGGGGAGCTGTTTTTT
CAITDGTRFGPGELFF
>TRBJ2-1|TRBV7-8|once|TRBD2
TGTGCCAGCAGCTTAAGTCTAGCGGGAGGGAATGAGCAGTTCTTC
CASSLSLAGGNEQFF
>TRBJ2-2|TRBV5-4|-|-
TGTGCCAGCAGCCCTGACCCCCCCTTAGGTGCCTCCGGGGAGCTGTTTTTT
CASSPDPPLGASGELFF
>TRBJ2-2|TRBV7-3|-|-
TGTGCCAGCAGCGTACAGGGTACGGGGGAGCTGTTTTTT
CASSVQGTGELFF
>TRBJ2-3|TRBV28|many|TRBD2
TGTGCCAGCAGAGCGGGAGTAGATACGCAGTATTTT
CASRAGVDTQYF
>TRBJ2-1|TRBV9|-|TRBD2
TGTGCCAGCAGCGTAGAACAGGGACTAGCGGTTGGTGGGCAGTTCTTC
CASSVEQGLAVGGQFF
>TRBJ2-7|TRBV6-5|many|-
TGTGCCAGCAGTGGCATGTACGAGCAGTACTTC
CASSGMYEQYF
>TRBJ2-7|TRBV18|-|-
TGTGCCAGCTCTCCATTCGCGGAGGTCTACGAGCAGTACTTC
CASSPFAEVYEQYF
>TRBJ2-1|TRBV6-4|-|TRBD1
TGTGCCAGCAGTGACTCTGGACAGGGTTACAAGTTCTTC
CASSDSGQGYKFF
>TRBJ2-7|TRBV28|-|-
TGTGCCAGCAGCAGGGACGGTTACGAGCAGTACTTC
CASSRDGYEQYF
>TRBJ2-7|TRBV7-7|-|TRBD1
TGTGCTAGCAGCTTAGGGCAGGGGGCCTACGAGCAGTACTTC
CASSLGQGAYEQYF
>TRBJ2-4|TRBV13|few|TRBD2
TGTGCCAGCAGCCCGTGGGCTCGGGGGGATACCAAAAACATTCAGTACTTC
CASSPWARGDTKNIQYF
>TRBJ1-1|TRBV7-3|-|-
TGTGCCAGCAGCTTAATATGGAACACTGAAGCTTTCTTT
CASSLIWNTEAFF
>TRBJ2-7|TRBV2|-|-
TGTGCCAGCAGTACATCTACCTACGAGCAGTACTTC
CASSTSTYEQYF
>TRBJ2-1|TRBV2|few|-
TGTGCCAGCAGTTCCTTTAACAATGAGCAGTTCTTC
CASSSFNNEQFF
>TRBJ1-1|TRBV27|-|-
TGTGCCAGCAGTCCGAGACAGAACACTGAAGCTTTCTTT
CASSPRQNTEAFF
>TRBJ1-2|TRBV7-2|few|-
TGTGCCAGCAGCTTAACGTGGGGTAACTATGGCTACACCTTC
CASSLTWGNYGYTF
>TRBJ2-1|TRBV7-8|-|TRBD1
TGTGCCAGCAGCTTAAAGTCCCAGGGGGCCTACAATGAGCAGTTCTTC
CASSLKSQGAYNEQFF
>TRBJ1-2|TRBV11-2|-|-
TGTGCCAGCAGCTCCTACCCGCCCGGTGGCTACACCTTC
CASSSYPPGGYTF
>TRBJ2-7|TRBV6-1|-|-
TGTGCCAGCAGCCTATCACCGGGACCGAACTACGAGCAGTACTTC
CASSLSPGPNYEQYF
>TRBJ2-5|TRBV7-7|-|-
TGTGCTAGCAGCTTAGGACAGAAAGAGACCCAGTACTTC
CASSLGQKETQYF
>TRBJ2-3|TRBV5-1|-|TRBD2
TGCGCCAGCAGCTCCGGGACTAGCGGGATGGCAGATACGCAGTATTTT
CASSSGTSGMADTQYF
>TRBJ2-7|TRBV5-1|-|TRBD1
TGCGCCAGCAGCTTTGGGAGGGACAGGGTTAACGAGCAGTACTTC
CASSFGRDRVNEQYF
>TRBJ1-1|TRBV11-2|-|-
TGTGCCAGCAGCTGGGGCGGGGTGAACACTGAAGCTTTCTTT
CASSWGGVNTEAFF
>TRBJ1-2|TRBV30|many|-
TGTGCCTGGAGTCCAGGACTTATTAACTATGGCTACACCTTC
CAWSPGLINYGYTF
>TRBJ2-1|TRBV27|few|TRBD2
TGTGCCAGCAGTAATAGAGGGTCTAGCGGGAGGGACTCCTACAATGAGCAGTTCTTC
CASSNRGSSGRDSYNEQFF
>TRBJ2-2|TRBV5-1|-|-
TGCGCCAGCAGCGTAGGAAACACCGGGGAGCTGTTTTTT
CASSVGNTGELFF
>TRBJ1-3|TRBV6-1|-|-
TGTGCCAGCTTCAGGGGCGACTCTGGAAACACCATATATTTT
CASFRGDSGNTIYF
>TRBJ1-3|TRBV7-9|-|-
TGTGCCAGCAGCTCTTCCGGACAAATCTCTGGAAACACCATATATTTT
CASSSSGQISGNTIYF
>TRBJ2-1|TRBV4-1|-|-
TGCGCCAGCAGCCAAGAGGCGGCTCGCTACAATGAGCAGTTCTTC
CASSQEAARYNEQFF
>TRBJ2-6|TRBV2|-|-
TGTGCCAGCACCGCTTGGGGCAGGGGAACTGGGGCCAACGTCCTGACTTTC
CASTAWGRGTGANVLTF
>TRBJ2-3|TRBV5-4|-|-
TGTGCCAGCAGCCGGGAAGGGCTAGATACGCAGTATTTT
CASSREGLDTQYF
>TRBJ1-1|TRBV7-9|-|TRBD1
TGTGCCAGCAGCCCCCAAGGTGGGGGACAGCAGGGCACTGAAGCTTTCTTT
CASSPQGGGQQGTEAFF
>TRBJ2-1|TRBV19|-|TRBD2
TGTGCCAGTAGTCTCGCGGGAGTACGGTACAATGAGCAGTTCTTC
CASSLAGVRYNEQFF
>TRBJ2-5|TRBV7-2|-|-
TGTGCCAGCAGCTTCGGGCAGTCGACCCAGTACTTC
CASSFGQSTQYF
>TRBJ2-4|TRBV18|few|-
TGTGCCAGCTCACCCCCGGAGGGCAGAAACATTCAGTACTTC
CASSPPEGRNIQYF
>TRBJ1-2|TRBV18|-|-
TGTGCCAGCTCACCGTCCGGGAGGCAAGGCTACACCTTC
CASSPSGRQGYTF
>TRBJ2-5|TRBV5-1|many|-
TGCGCCAGCAGTTGGGGGGCTGTTCAAGGAGAGACCCAGTACTTC
CASSWGAVQGETQYF
>TRBJ2-1|TRBV15|-|TRBD1
TGTGCCACCAGCACAGGGACAGGGGGAATATTCCAGCAGTTCTTC
CATSTGTGGIFQQFF
>TRBJ2-1|TRBV11-2|-|TRBD1
TGTGCCAGCAGCCGGGACAGGGTAGGTGAGCAGTTCTTC
CASSRDRVGEQFF
>TRBJ2-1|TRBV5-1|-|TRBD2
TGCGCCAGCAGCTTTGGCGGGAGCTCCTACAATGAGCAGTTCTTC
CASSFGGSSYNEQFF
>TRBJ2-4|TRBV7-3|-|TRBD1
TGTGCCAGCAGTCCGGACAGGATAAACATTCAGTACTTC
CASSPDRINIQYF
>TRBJ1-1|TRBV7-9|-|-
TGTGCCAGCGAATGGGGCAGGGCGAACACTGAAGCTTTCTTT
CASEWGRANTEAFF
>TRBJ2-3|TRBV5-1|few|TRBD1
TGCGCCAGCAGCTTGACGGGACAGCCCACAGATACGCAGTATTTT
CASSLTGQPTDTQYF
>TRBJ1-2|TRBV28|-|-
TGTGCCATCTCAGGGACCTCCCCCCCTGGCTACACCTTC
CAISGTSPPGYTF
>TRBJ2-3|TRBV6-1|few|-
TGTGCCAGCAGAGACAGAAAGCGCACAGATACGCAGTATTTT
CASRDRKRTDTQYF
>TRBJ2-1|TRBV11-2|-|TRBD1
TGTGCCAGCAGCTACAACCGGGACAGGGAGTTCTTC
CASSYNRDREFF
>TRBJ2-5|TRBV15|-|-
TGTGCCACCAGCGCCGTTGGGGCGGAAGAGACCCAGTACTTC
CATSAVGAEETQYF
>TRBJ2-7|TRBV7-2|-|-
TGTGCCAGCAGCCAAAGCGCCGAGCAGTACTTC
CASSQSAEQYF